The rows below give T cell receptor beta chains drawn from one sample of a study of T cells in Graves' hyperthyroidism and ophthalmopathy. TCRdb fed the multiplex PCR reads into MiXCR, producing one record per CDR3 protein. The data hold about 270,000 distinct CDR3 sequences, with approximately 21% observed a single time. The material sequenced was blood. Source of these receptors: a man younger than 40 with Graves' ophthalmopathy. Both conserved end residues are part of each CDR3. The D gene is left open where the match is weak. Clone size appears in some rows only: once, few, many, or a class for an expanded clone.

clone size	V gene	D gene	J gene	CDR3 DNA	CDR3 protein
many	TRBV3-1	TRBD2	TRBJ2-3	TGTGCCAGCGGACTAGCGCACACAGATACGCAGTATTTT	CASGLAHTDTQYF
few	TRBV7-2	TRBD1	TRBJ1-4	TGTGCCAGCAGCCTAAACTCCAGGGGGGGAGGTGAAAAACTGTTTTTT	CASSLNSRGGGEKLFF
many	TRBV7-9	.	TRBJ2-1	TGTGCCAGCAGCTCAGCAGGGCGGTCCAATGAGCAGTTCTTC	CASSSAGRSNEQFF
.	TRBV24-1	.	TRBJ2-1	TGTGCCACCAGTGATTTCAGAGGGAGCTCCTACAATGAGCAGTTCTTC	CATSDFRGSSYNEQFF
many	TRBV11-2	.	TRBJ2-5	TGTGCCAGCAGCTACATCAGGGGGAGGCGCCAAGAGACCCAGTACTTC	CASSYIRGRRQETQYF
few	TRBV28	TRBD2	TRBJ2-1	TGTGCCAGCAGTTTCCGAATATCCCCTAGCGGGAGCGCATACAATGAGCAGTTCTTC	CASSFRISPSGSAYNEQFF
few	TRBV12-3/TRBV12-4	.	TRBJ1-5	TGTGCCAGCAAGATAAGCAATCAGCCCCAGCATTTT	CASKISNQPQHF
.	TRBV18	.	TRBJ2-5	TGTGCCAGCTCACCACCCTCCCCGGGCCCCCAAGAGACCCAGTACTTC	CASSPPSPGPQETQYF
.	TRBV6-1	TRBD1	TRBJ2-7	TGTGCCAGCAACCCAGGGGGCAGGTTTTACGAGCAGTACTTC	CASNPGGRFYEQYF
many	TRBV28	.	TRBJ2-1	TGTGCCAGCAGGACCAGGCGCGGGCTAGTCCCCTCCAATGAGCAGTTCTTC	CASRTRRGLVPSNEQFF
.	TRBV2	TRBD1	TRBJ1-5	TGTGCCAGCAGTGATCAGTGGGGACAGGGTAACCAGCCCCAGCATTTT	CASSDQWGQGNQPQHF
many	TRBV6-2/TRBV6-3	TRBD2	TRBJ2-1	TGTGCCAGCAGTCCCCAGCCCGGGACTAGCGGTAGCTCCTACAATGAGCAGTTCTTC	CASSPQPGTSGSSYNEQFF
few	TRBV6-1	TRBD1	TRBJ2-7	TGTGCCAGCAGTAAACCCTCAGGGACAGGGTCCTACGAGCAGTACTTC	CASSKPSGTGSYEQYF
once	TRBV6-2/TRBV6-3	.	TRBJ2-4	TGTGCCAGCAGGCCGGACTACAAAATGGGGATTCAGTACTTC	CASRPDYKMGIQYF
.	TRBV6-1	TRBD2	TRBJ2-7	TGTGCCAGCAGCGACAGCGGGACGGGTTGGGAGCAGTACTTC	CASSDSGTGWEQYF
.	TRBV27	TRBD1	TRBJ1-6	TGTGCCAGCAGCTTCAGCGGCGGGACAGGGAATTCACCCCTCCACTTT	CASSFSGGTGNSPLHF
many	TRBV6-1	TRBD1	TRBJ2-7	TGTGCCATCCTGGACAGGGGCGAGCAGTACTTC	CAILDRGEQYF
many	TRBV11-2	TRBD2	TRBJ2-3	TGTGCCAGCAGCTTAGCGGGAGGAGGAGATACGCAGTATTTT	CASSLAGGGDTQYF
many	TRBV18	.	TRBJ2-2	TGTGCCAGCTCACCACCGTCTGAGAGGCGGCGGCTGTTTTTT	CASSPPSERRRLFF
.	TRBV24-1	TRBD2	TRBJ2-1	TGTGCCACCAGTACTAGCGGGGCCAACTCCTACAATGAGCAGTTCTTC	CATSTSGANSYNEQFF
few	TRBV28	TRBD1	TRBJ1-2	TGTGCCAGCAGTTCCCCTGGGACAGGGAACTATGGCTACACCTTC	CASSSPGTGNYGYTF
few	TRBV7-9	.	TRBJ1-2	TGTGCCAGCAGCCGGGGTCTCTCTAGGGATGGCTATGGCTACACCTTC	CASSRGLSRDGYGYTF
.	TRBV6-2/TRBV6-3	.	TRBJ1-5	TGTGCCAGCAACAAGAGCGGCTATAGCAATCAGCCCCAGCATTTT	CASNKSGYSNQPQHF
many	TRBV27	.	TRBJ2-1	TGTGCCAGCAGGGGGGGGGCGAGGGCCGGCAATGAGCAGTTCTTC	CASRGGARAGNEQFF
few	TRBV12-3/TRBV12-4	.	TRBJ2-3	TGTGCCAGCAGCCCCGGGGTAGCGGCTAGCACAGATACGCAGTATTTT	CASSPGVAASTDTQYF
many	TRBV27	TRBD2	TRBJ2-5	TGTGCCAGCAGTTCCCTGACTAGCGGGAGAGGGTTTGAGACCCAGTACTTC	CASSSLTSGRGFETQYF
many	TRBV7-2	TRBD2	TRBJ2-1	TGTGCCAGCAGCTCGGGACTAATCTACAATGAGCAGTTCTTC	CASSSGLIYNEQFF
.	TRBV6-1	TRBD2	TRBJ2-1	TGTGCCAGCAGTAGGCGGGAGGGGTTAGATGAGCAGTTCTTC	CASSRREGLDEQFF
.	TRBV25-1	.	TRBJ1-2	TGTGCCAGCAGTGAGGCTACAGTTGGATATGGCTACACCTTC	CASSEATVGYGYTF
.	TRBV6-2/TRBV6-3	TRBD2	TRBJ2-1	TGTGCCAGCAGTTACCCCACCCCGGGGGGGCATGAGCAGTTCTTC	CASSYPTPGGHEQFF
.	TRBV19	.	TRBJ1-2	TGTGCCAGTAGTTCACCGGGACGGCCGATCACCTTC	CASSSPGRPITF
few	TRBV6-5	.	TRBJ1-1	TGTGCCAGCAGTTACGGACAGACTATGAACACTGAAGCTTTCTTT	CASSYGQTMNTEAFF
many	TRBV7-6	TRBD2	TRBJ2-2	TGTGCCAGCAGCCGACTAGCGGGAGGTAACACCGGGGAGCTGTTTTTT	CASSRLAGGNTGELFF
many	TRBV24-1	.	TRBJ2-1	TGTGCCACCAGATCGACTAGTCAGAGGACCAATGAGCAGTTCTTC	CATRSTSQRTNEQFF
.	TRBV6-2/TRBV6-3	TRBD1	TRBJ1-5	TGTGCCAGCCACGGACAGGGCAATCAGCCCCAGCATTTT	CASHGQGNQPQHF
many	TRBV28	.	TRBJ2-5	TGTGCCAGCAGTTCACCCCGCTCGCAAGAGACCCAGTACTTC	CASSSPRSQETQYF
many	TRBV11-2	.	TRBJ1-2	TGTGCCAGCAGCCTCAGACGGGACTATGGCTACACCTTC	CASSLRRDYGYTF
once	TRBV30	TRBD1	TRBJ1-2	TGTGCCTGGAGACGGATCCGGGACAGCATGACCACTAACTATGGCTACACCTTC	CAWRRIRDSMTTNYGYTF
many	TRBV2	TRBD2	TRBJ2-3	TGTGCCAGGAGTGAGGCGGGAGGATCAGATACGCAGTATTTT	CARSEAGGSDTQYF